The present T cell receptor (beta chain) was sequenced within a study of Ad26.COV2.S vaccination and SARS-CoV-2 variants. Described treatment: approximately 18 received Ad26.COV2.S at low or high dose, single or two shots; roughly 5 received placebo; per-sample allocation not given. Sampling happened 63 days after the first vaccine or placebo injection. Generated by immunoSEQ multiplex PCR, the TCRdb table keeps only in-frame clones and is missing some. The repertoire includes over 200,000 clones, roughly 88% of them detected once, and approximately 12% sits in the top ten. Source: peripheral blood, taken in a trial of Ad26.COV2.S vaccine versus placebo. The TCR sequence derives from a person aged 18-65 years who received the Ad26.COV2.S COVID-19 vaccine or a placebo.

CDR3 protein: CASSLGDGRGYEQYF. The DNA of the CDR3 is TGTGCCAGCAGCTTGGGGGACGGCAGGGGGTATGAGCAGTACTTC. The gene calls are TRBV7-3 and TRBJ2-7, with 7 bases matching TRBD1. Germline values: CDR1 SGHTA, CDR2 FQGTGA. The trim removed 3 bases at V and 7 bases at J, leaving 12 bases unmatched. CDR3 length equals 15 residues.